The 15 T cell receptor beta chains given below trace back to one sample, sequenced in a study of cytomegalovirus exposure and HLA in healthy donors. The PCR employed 60 Vbeta primers together with 13 Jbeta primers. Measured with immunoSEQ multiplex PCR; TCRdb has only the in-frame clones, and not every one. Here the sample spans roughly 110,000 clones, 65% to 90% being singletons. The specimen sequenced was PBMCs. The receptor source for this set is a man aged 50-59 years in good health and CMV-seronegative.

The J gene is TRBJ1-5, the V gene TRBV7-2; weak D call: TRBD1 (5 bases). The CDR3 has 14 residues. Germline-derived CDR1 and CDR2 are SGHTA and FQGNSA. V was trimmed by 3 bases and J by 5 bases, leaving 11 bases between them. CDR3 in amino acids: CASSFVGEYQPQHF. The CDR3 DNA sequence: TGTGCCAGCAGCTTCGTAGGGGAATATCAGCCCCAGCATTTT.

This chain uses TRBV15 with TRBJ2-3, with D perhaps matching TRBD2 (5 bases). V lost 2 bases, J lost 4 bases, and 13 bases lay in between. The CDR3 sequence is 15 residues long. CDR1 LNHNV and CDR2 YYDKDF come from the germline V gene (reference sequence). CDR3 sequence reads: CATSRRETTSDTQYF. The CDR3, as DNA: TGTGCCACCAGCAGAAGAGAGACTACCTCAGATACGCAGTATTTT.

This chain joins TRBV10-3 and TRBJ2-3; 7 positions agree with TRBD2. The germline CDR1 and CDR2 sequences are ENHRY and SYGVKD. The CDR3 runs 16 residues. The J segment lost 3 bases and the V segment lost 0 bases, leaving 6 bases of the junction unmatched. CDR3 DNA sequence: TGTGCCATCAGTGAGTCGAGGCGGGAGTCGACAGATACGCAGTATTTT. Encoded protein: CAISESRRESTDTQYF.

This chain links TRBV5-6 with TRBJ1-3, with TRBD1 as a possible D gene (6 bases). From germline, CDR1 is SGHDT and CDR2 YYEEEE. This CDR3 has 14 amino acids. V lost 1 base, J lost 2 bases, and 7 bases lay in between. In DNA, the CDR3 is TGTGCCAGCAGCTTGTCAGGGGCTGGAAACACCATATATTTT. Protein sequence: CASSLSGAGNTIYF.

This chain uses TRBV6-5 with TRBJ1-1, with no clear D. The CDR3 is 11 amino acids. Between the trimmed V and J ends, which lost 5 bases and 8 bases, there was a span of 9 bases. Germline CDR1 MNHEY, CDR2 SVGAGI. For the CDR3, the DNA is TGTGCCAGCAGTCACCTCGGGGAAGCTTTCTTT. This gives the protein CASSHLGEAFF.

Concerning this clone itself: The junction does not match germline at one end; this may be a read error. V is TRBV5-1 and J is TRBJ2-5; 8 positions agree with TRBD1. CDR3 length equals 16 residues. CDR1 is SGHRS, CDR2 YFSETQ, per germline. For the CDR3, the DNA is TGCGCCAGTAGCTTGGTCACAGGGGGTGAACAAGAGACCCAGTACTTC. It specifies CASSLVTGGEQETQYF. The full variable domain, completed using reference TRBV5-1 and TRBJ2-5, is KAGVTQTPRYLIKTRGQQVTLSCSPISGHRSVSWYQQTPGQGLQFLFEYFSETQRNKGNFPGRFSGRQFSNSRSEMNVSTLELGDSALYLCASSLVTGGEQETQYFGPGTRLLVL.

The chain combines TRBV30 with TRBJ2-1; TRBD2 agrees at 11 bases. J gave up 6 bases and V 5 bases, and 9 bases lay outside the gene matches. The CDR3 runs 15 residues. CDR1 and CDR2 (germline): GTSNPN, SVGIG (reference sequence). The CDR3 reads CAWVLAGGGSNEQFF. The CDR3 DNA follows: TGTGCCTGGGTTCTAGCGGGGGGAGGTAGCAATGAGCAGTTCTTC.

This sequence joins TRBV18 and TRBJ2-7; tentatively, D is TRBD2 (5 bases). Trimming took 3 bases from V and 4 from J, leaving 16 bases between them. Germline V gene sequence: CDR1 KGHSH, CDR2 LQKENI. The CDR3 runs to 15 residues. This CDR3 reads CASSPPARGLYEQYF. The CDR3 DNA reads as TGTGCCAGCTCACCGCCGGCACGCGGGCTTTACGAGCAGTACTTC.

The J gene is TRBJ2-1, the V gene TRBV6-4; TRBD2 matches at 7 bases. CDR3 length equals 16 residues. The germline V gene encodes CDR1 MRHNA and CDR2 SNTAGT. V lost 2 bases and J lost 3; bases outside the gene matches: 7. The CDR3: CASSDGRGLVYNEQFF. The CDR3 DNA reads as TGTGCCAGCAGTGACGGGAGGGGCCTTGTCTACAATGAGCAGTTCTTC.

CDR3 in amino acids: CASSRGATGAYEQYF. In DNA, the CDR3 is TGTGCCAGCAGCCGGGGCGCGACAGGGGCATACGAGCAGTACTTC. The rearrangement uses TRBV5-4 and TRBJ2-7, with TRBD1 matching 8 bases. After removal of 4 bases from V and 4 bases from J, the junction contained 10 bases not matched to a gene. CDR1 SGHNT and CDR2 YYREEE come from the germline V gene (reference sequence). CDR3 size: 15 residues.

The chain has TRBV19 and TRBJ2-2; D gene ambiguous. The V end was cut by 1 base, the J end by 1 base, with 4 bases between. Germline V CDR1 and CDR2: LNHDA, SQIVND (reference sequence). The CDR3 consists of 14 residues. CDR3 in amino acids: CASSIGRNTGELFF. The DNA for the CDR3 is TGTGCCAGTAGTATAGGGAGGAACACCGGGGAGCTGTTTTTT.

The chain joins TRBV6-1 to TRBJ2-1; possible D gene TRBD1, 5 bases. This CDR3 is 13 amino acids long. Germline CDR1 MNHNS, CDR2 SASEGT. Trimming shortened V by 1 base and J by 10 bases, and 11 bases separated the two germline ends. CDR3 amino acids: CASSEVVQGEQFF. The CDR3 region has the DNA TGTGCCAGCAGTGAAGTGGTGCAGGGCGAGCAGTTCTTC.

J is TRBJ1-1 and V is TRBV11-3; a weak D match, TRBD1 (5 bases). The V gene's germline CDR1 is SGHNT and CDR2 YENEEA. The CDR3 length is 15 residues. Trimming left V 3 bases short and J 0 bases short, with 11 bases between. CDR3 nucleotide sequence: TGTGCCAGCAGCTTCCGGACACATTTGAACACTGAAGCTTTCTTT. Protein product: CASSFRTHLNTEAFF. The variable domain in full, completed from reference TRBV11-3 and TRBJ1-1, reads EAGVVQSPRYKIIEKKQPVAFWCNPISGHNTLYWYLQNLGQGPELLIRYENEEAVDDSQLPKDRFSAERLKGVDSTLKIQPAELGDSAVYLCASSFRTHLNTEAFFGQGTRLTVV.

The V call is TRBV29-1, the J call TRBJ2-2, with D maybe TRBD1 (5 bases). With 4 bases removed from V and 6 bases from J, the gap between germline ends came to 18 bases. CDR1 is SQVTM and CDR2 is ANQGSEA in the germline V gene. The CDR3 is made up of 15 amino acids. The CDR3 DNA follows: TGCAGCGTTGCCCCCAGGCAGGGAATACCCGGGGAGCTGTTTTTT. This codes for CSVAPRQGIPGELFF.

The chain joins TRBV4-2 to TRBJ1-5; D is undetermined. Germline values: CDR1 LGHNA, CDR2 YNFKEQ. CDR3 length equals 15 residues. Trimming removed 0 bases at V and 6 bases at J, with 12 bases between. The CDR3 coding sequence is TGTGCCAGCAGCCAAGATCGTGGAGTTGGTCAGCCCCAGCATTTT. Its translation: CASSQDRGVGQPQHF.